One sample yielded the 11 T cell receptor beta chains listed below, sequenced in a study of blood T cells in healthy people across ages. Primed by a sample-barcoded 5' primer and a J-beta primer mix, a second PCR proceeded for about 6 to 12 cycles. TCRdb independently ran MiXCR on the 5' RACE reads; one entry per CDR3 protein. Among 500,000 to 650,000 distinct CDR3 sequences listed, roughly a quarter were seen once. These data were also filed under a second study, of T cells of mothers and their children.

Sequenced: blood. All receptors come from a boy aged 2 to 10 in good health.

The chain employs TRBV6-2 or TRBV6-3 and TRBJ1-1, with 7 bases aligning to TRBD1. From germline, CDR1 is MNHEY and CDR2 SVGEGT. V was pared by 1 base and J by 3 bases, with 5 bases of the junction left unmatched. The length of the CDR3 is 15 residues. The CDR3 DNA follows: TGTGCCAGCAGTTACTGGAGACAGGGCGACACTGAAGCTTTCTTT. Translated, it gives CASSYWRQGDTEAFF.

The chain recombines TRBV27 with TRBJ2-2, with 9 bases aligning to TRBD1. This CDR3 spans 16 amino acids. Looked up from germline, CDR1 is MNHEY and CDR2 is SMNVEV (reference sequence). V lost 4 bases, J lost 3 bases, and 6 bases stayed unmatched. In DNA form, the CDR3 reads TGTGCCAGCAGTTCCCTGGGACAGGGCTACACCGGGGAGCTGTTTTTT. Its protein is CASSSLGQGYTGELFF.

Written as DNA, the CDR3 is TGTGCCAGCAGCTTAGGACCTAGCGGGAACACGCAGTATTTT. It encodes CASSLGPSGNTQYF. The V gene is TRBV7-2, the J gene TRBJ2-3; the match to TRBD2 covers 9 bases. This CDR3 has 14 amino acids. Trimming cost V 1 base and J 9 bases; bases outside gene matches: 5. Germline values: CDR1 SGHTA, CDR2 FQGNSA.

The chain recombines TRBV7-9 with TRBJ1-5; 8 bases fit TRBD1. The CDR3 extends over 15 amino acids. CDR1 SEHNR and CDR2 FQNEAQ come from the germline V gene (reference sequence). Trimming took 3 bases from V and 3 from J; bases not matched to a gene: 4. The CDR3 nucleotides read TGTGCCAGCAGCTTGACAGGGGACGTCAATCAGCCCCAGCATTTT. It specifies CASSLTGDVNQPQHF.

The V and J genes are TRBV27 and TRBJ2-7, with unresolved D. Deletions cut 3 bases from V and 3 bases from J, with 12 bases between. CDR3 length equals 14 residues. CDR1 and CDR2 (germline): MNHEY, SMNVEV (reference sequence). CDR3 sequence (DNA): TGTGCCAGCAGTTTGAGCCGGGTGGGCTACGAGCAGTACTTC. Protein product: CASSLSRVGYEQYF.

This clonotype was seen more than once but under ten times. The chain joins TRBV20-1 to TRBJ1-3, with a weak D call TRBD1 (5 bases). Trimming shortened V by 2 bases and J by 2 bases, and 10 bases separated the two germline ends. The CDR3 sequence is 14 residues long. Germline V gene sequence: CDR1 DFQATT, CDR2 SNEGSKA (reference sequence). CDR3 protein: CSARRGVAGNTIYF. The CDR3 DNA reads TGCAGTGCTAGACGGGGGGTGGCTGGAAACACCATATATTTT.

The table lists this clonotype with a count of one. V usage is TRBV5-1 and J usage is TRBJ2-5; TRBD1 agrees at 9 bases. The germline V gene encodes CDR1 SGHRS and CDR2 YFSETQ. The CDR3 extends over 15 amino acids. Trimming took 4 bases from V and 3 from J; bases not matched to a gene: 7. This CDR3 reads CASSRGDRDEETQYF. CDR3 coding DNA: TGCGCCAGCAGCCGGGGGGACAGGGACGAAGAGACCCAGTACTTC. Full variable domain (remainder filled in from reference TRBV5-1 and TRBJ2-5): KAGVTQTPRYLIKTRGQQVTLSCSPISGHRSVSWYQQTPGQGLQFLFEYFSETQRNKGNFPGRFSGRQFSNSRSEMNVSTLELGDSALYLCASSRGDRDEETQYFGPGTRLLVL.

The chain joins TRBV6-5 to TRBJ1-3; perhaps TRBD1 as D (6 bases). Germline V gives CDR1 MNHEY, CDR2 SVGAGI. V was pared by 6 bases and J by 9 bases, with 18 bases between. This CDR3 region has 14 residues. The CDR3 region is CASSNGGFRGTIYF. The CDR3 DNA reads as TGTGCCAGCAGCAACGGGGGCTTTCGCGGCACCATATATTTT.

The V gene is TRBV7-2, the J gene TRBJ2-6; D call uncertain. This CDR3 has 15 amino acids. Germline V lookup: CDR1 SGHTA, CDR2 FQGNSA. Trimming left V 1 base short and J 3 bases short, with 7 bases between. CDR3 DNA: TGTGCCAGCAGCTTAGTCCTGGGTGGGGCCAACGTCCTGACTTTC. This codes for CASSLVLGGANVLTF.

V gene TRBV2 combines with J gene TRBJ1-2; a weak D match, TRBD1 (5 bases). Trimming cost V 2 bases and J 6 bases, with 10 bases left between them. Germline CDR1 and CDR2: SNHLY and FYNNEI. The CDR3 runs 13 residues. DNA of the CDR3: TGTGCCAGCAGTGAATACAGGAATGATGGCTACACCTTC. It is translated as CASSEYRNDGYTF.

For the CDR3, the DNA is TGTGCCAGCAGCGTGGGGCTAGCGGCTTACAATGAGCAGTTCTTC. Amino acids: CASSVGLAAYNEQFF. The chain links TRBV9 to TRBJ2-1; 7 nucleotides align to TRBD2. The trim removed 2 bases at V and 4 bases at J, leaving 6 bases unmatched. The germline CDR1 and CDR2 sequences are SGDLS and YYNGEE. The CDR3 covers 15 residues.